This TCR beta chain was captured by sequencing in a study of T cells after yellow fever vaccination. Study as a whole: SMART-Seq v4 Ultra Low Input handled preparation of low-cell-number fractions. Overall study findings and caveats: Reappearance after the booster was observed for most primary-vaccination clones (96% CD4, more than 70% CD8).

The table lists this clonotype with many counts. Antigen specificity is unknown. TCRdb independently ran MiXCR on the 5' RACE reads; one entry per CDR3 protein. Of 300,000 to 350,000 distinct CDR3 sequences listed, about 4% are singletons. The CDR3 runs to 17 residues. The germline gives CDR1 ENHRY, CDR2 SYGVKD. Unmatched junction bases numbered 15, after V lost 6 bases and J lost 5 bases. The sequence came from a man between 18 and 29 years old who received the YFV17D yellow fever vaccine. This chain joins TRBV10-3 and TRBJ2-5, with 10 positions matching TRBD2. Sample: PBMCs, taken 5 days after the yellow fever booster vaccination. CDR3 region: CAIRMGSGGPDVETQYF. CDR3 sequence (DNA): TGTGCCATCAGGATGGGTAGCGGGGGGCCTGACGTGGAGACCCAGTACTTC.